This TCR beta chain is from a study of blood T cell repertoires in COVID-19. On the study more broadly: Samples came from the United States, Italy and Spain, spanning acute and convalescent COVID-19.

Sequencing was performed with immunoSEQ multiplex PCR; in TCRdb, only in-frame clones are kept and a portion is missing. The sample contains about 80,000 clones, approximately 88% of which appear only once. V shed 6 bases, J shed 6 bases, and the junction held 3 bases outside the gene matches. Germline V gene lookup returns CDR1 MDHEN and CDR2 SYDVKM. CDR3 length: 14 residues. The sequencing input was peripheral blood. The V gene is TRBV28, the J gene TRBJ1-5; 12 bases fit TRBD1. This TCR came from a man in his 70s with acute or convalescent COVID-19. CDR3 sequence: CASRGTGGRQPQHF. Here the CDR3 DNA reads TGTGCCAGCAGGGGGACAGGGGGCCGTCAGCCCCAGCATTTT.